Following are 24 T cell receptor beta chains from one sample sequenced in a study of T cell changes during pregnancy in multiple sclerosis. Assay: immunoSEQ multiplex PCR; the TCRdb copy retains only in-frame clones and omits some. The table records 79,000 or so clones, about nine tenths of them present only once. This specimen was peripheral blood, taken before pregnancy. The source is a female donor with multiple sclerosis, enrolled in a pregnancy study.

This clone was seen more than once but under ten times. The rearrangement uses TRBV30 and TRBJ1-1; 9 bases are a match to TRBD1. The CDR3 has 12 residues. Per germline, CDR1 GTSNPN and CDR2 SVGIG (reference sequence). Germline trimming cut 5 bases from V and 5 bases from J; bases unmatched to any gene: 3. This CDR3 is CAWLTGGTEAFF. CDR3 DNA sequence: TGTGCCTGGTTGACAGGGGGGACTGAAGCTTTCTTT.

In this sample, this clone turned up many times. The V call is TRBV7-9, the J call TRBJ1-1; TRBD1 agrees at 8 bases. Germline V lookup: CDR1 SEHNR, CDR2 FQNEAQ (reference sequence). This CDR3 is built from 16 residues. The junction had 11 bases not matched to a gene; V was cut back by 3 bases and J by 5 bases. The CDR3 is CASSLASGTGETEAFF. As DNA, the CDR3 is TGTGCCAGCAGCTTGGCCTCCGGGACAGGTGAAACTGAAGCTTTCTTT.

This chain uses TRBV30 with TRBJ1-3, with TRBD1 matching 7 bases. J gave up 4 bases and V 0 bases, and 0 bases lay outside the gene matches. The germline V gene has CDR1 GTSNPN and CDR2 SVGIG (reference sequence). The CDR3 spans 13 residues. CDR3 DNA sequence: TGTGCCTGGAGTGTACAGGGGGGAAACACCATATATTTT. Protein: CAWSVQGGNTIYF.

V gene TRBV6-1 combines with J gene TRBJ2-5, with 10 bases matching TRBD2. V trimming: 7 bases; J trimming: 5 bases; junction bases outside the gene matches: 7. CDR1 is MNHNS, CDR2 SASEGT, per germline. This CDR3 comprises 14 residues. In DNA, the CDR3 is TGTGCCAGCACCAGCGGGGGGGGCAAGGAGACCCAGTACTTC. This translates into CASTSGGGKETQYF.

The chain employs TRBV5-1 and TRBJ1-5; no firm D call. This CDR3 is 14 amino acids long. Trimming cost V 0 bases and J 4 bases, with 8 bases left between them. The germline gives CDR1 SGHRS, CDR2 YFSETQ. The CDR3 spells CASSLDGGNQPQHF. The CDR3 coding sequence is TGCGCCAGCAGCTTGGATGGAGGGAATCAGCCCCAGCATTTT.

CDR3 nucleotides: TGTGCCAGCGTGGCGGGCACCCCGGATGAAAAACTGTTTTTT. Translation gives CASVAGTPDEKLFF. The chain uses TRBV28 and TRBJ1-4; unclear D gene. The CDR3 has 14 residues. The V and J ends lost 8 bases and 6 bases respectively, with 16 bases between them. The germline V gene has CDR1 MDHEN and CDR2 SYDVKM. The full variable domain, its missing parts supplied by reference TRBV28 and TRBJ1-4, is DVKVTQSSRYLVKRTGEKVFLECVQDMDHENMFWYRQDPGLGLRLIYFSYDVKMKEKGDIPEGYSVSREKKERFSLILESASTNQTSMYLCASVAGTPDEKLFFGSGTQLSVL.

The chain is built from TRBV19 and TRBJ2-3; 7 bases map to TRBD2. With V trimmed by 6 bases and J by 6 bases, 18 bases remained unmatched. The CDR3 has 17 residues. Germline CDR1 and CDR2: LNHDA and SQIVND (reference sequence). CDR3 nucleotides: TGTGCCAGTAGAATCCGCCCTAGCGGCGTGGGACTCGATACGCAGTATTTT. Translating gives CASRIRPSGVGLDTQYF.

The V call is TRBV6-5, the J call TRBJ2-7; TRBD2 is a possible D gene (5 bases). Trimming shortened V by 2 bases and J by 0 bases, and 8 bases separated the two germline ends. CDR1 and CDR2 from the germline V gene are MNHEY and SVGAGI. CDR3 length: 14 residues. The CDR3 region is CASSYRDRSYEQYF. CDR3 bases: TGTGCCAGCAGTTACCGGGATCGCTCCTACGAGCAGTACTTC.

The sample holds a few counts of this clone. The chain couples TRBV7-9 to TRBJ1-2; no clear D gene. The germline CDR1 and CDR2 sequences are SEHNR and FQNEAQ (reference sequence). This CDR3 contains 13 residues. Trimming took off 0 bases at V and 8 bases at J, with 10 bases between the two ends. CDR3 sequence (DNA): TGTGCCAGCAGCTTAGCCGGGGATCCAGGCTACACCTTC. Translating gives CASSLAGDPGYTF.

The CDR3 spells CASSDRNYGYTF. CDR3 nucleotide sequence: TGTGCCAGCAGTGACAGGAACTATGGCTACACCTTC. The V and J genes are TRBV25-1 and TRBJ1-2; D call uncertain. The CDR3 spans 12 residues. The V end lost 3 bases, the J end lost 2 bases, and 4 bases lay between the germline ends. Germline V lookup: CDR1 MGHDK, CDR2 SYGVNS.

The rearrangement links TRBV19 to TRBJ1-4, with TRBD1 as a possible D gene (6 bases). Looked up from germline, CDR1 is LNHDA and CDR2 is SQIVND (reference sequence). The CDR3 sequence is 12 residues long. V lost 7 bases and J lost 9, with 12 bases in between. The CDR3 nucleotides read TGTGCCAGTAAACAGGGTTTCAAAAAACTGTTTTTT. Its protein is CASKQGFKKLFF.

The CDR3 reads CASSNPSGQPQHF. CDR3 in DNA: TGTGCCAGCAGTAATCCCTCGGGACAGCCCCAGCATTTT. The chain recombines TRBV2 with TRBJ1-5; D not resolved. The CDR3 extends over 13 amino acids. The V end lost 5 bases, the J end lost 7 bases, and 12 bases lay between the germline ends. CDR1 and CDR2 (germline): SNHLY, FYNNEI.

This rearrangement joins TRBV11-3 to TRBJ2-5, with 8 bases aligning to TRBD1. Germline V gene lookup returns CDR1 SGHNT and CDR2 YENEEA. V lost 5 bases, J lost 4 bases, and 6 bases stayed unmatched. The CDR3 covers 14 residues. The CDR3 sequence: CASSGRQGPETQYF. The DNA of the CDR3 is TGTGCCAGCAGCGGCCGACAGGGGCCAGAGACCCAGTACTTC.

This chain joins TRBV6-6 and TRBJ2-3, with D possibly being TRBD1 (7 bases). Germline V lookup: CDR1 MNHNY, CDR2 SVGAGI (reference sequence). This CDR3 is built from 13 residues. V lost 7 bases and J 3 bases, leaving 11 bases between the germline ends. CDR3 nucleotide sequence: TGTGCCAGCACTCCAGGGGGGACAGATACGCAGTATTTT. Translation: CASTPGGTDTQYF.

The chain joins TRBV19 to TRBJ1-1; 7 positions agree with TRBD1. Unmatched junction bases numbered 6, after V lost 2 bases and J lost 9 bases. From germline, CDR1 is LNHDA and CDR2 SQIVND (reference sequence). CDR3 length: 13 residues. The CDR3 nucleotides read TGTGCCAGTAGTATATCGGGACAGCGACAAGCTTTCTTT. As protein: CASSISGQRQAFF.

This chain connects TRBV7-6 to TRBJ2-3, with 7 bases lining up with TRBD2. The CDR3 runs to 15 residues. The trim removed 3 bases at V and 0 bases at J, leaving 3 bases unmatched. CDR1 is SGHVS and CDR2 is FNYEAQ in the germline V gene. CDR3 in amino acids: CASSFRGGSTDTQYF. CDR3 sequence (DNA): TGTGCCAGCAGCTTCCGGGGAGGGAGCACAGATACGCAGTATTTT.

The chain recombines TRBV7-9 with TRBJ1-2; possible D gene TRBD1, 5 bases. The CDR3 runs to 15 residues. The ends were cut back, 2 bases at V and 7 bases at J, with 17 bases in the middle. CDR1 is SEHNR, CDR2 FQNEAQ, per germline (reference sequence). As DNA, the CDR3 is TGTGCCAGCAGCTTATTTGTGCCCCAGGGCTCTGGCTACACCTTC. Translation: CASSLFVPQGSGYTF. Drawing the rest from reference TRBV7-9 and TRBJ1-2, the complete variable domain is DTGVSQNPRHKITKRGQNVTFRCDPISEHNRLYWYRQTLGQGPEFLTYFQNEAQLEKSRLLSDRFSAERPKGSFSTLEIQRTEQGDSAMYLCASSLFVPQGSGYTFGSGTRLTVV.

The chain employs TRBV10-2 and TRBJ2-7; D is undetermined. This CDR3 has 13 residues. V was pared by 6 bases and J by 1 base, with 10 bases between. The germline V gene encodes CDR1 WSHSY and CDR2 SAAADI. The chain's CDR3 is CASRPTNSYEQYF. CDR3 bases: TGCGCCAGCAGGCCGACAAATTCCTACGAGCAGTACTTC.

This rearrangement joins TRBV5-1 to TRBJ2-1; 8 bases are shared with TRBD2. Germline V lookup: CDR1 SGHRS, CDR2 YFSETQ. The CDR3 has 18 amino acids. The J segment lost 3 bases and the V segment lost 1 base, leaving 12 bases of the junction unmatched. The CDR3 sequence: CASSLFPGGAGYYNEQFF. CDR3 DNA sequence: TGCGCCAGCAGCTTGTTCCCCGGGGGGGCCGGTTACTACAATGAGCAGTTCTTC. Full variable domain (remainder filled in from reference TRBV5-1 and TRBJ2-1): KAGVTQTPRYLIKTRGQQVTLSCSPISGHRSVSWYQQTPGQGLQFLFEYFSETQRNKGNFPGRFSGRQFSNSRSEMNVSTLELGDSALYLCASSLFPGGAGYYNEQFFGPGTRLTVL.

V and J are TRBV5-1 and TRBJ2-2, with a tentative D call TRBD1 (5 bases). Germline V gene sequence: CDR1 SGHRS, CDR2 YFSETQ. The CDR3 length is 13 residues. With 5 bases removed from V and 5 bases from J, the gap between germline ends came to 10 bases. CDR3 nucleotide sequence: TGCGCCAGCAGAGGGGATGCGACCGGGGAGCTGTTTTTT. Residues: CASRGDATGELFF.

The CDR3 DNA is TGTGCCAGCAGTGCAGGCACCAACACTGAAGCTTTCTTT. Its translation is CASSAGTNTEAFF. The genes are TRBV7-9 and TRBJ1-1, with D hard to call. Germline CDR1 is SEHNR and CDR2 is FQNEAQ (reference sequence). V was trimmed by 6 bases and J by 2 bases, leaving 10 bases between them. The CDR3 is 13 residues long.

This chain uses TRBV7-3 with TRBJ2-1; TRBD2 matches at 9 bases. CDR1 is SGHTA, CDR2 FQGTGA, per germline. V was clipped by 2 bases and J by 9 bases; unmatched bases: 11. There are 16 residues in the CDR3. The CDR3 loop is CASSLRMAGGTLEQFF. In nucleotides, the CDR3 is TGTGCCAGCAGCTTACGTATGGCGGGGGGGACCCTTGAGCAGTTCTTC.

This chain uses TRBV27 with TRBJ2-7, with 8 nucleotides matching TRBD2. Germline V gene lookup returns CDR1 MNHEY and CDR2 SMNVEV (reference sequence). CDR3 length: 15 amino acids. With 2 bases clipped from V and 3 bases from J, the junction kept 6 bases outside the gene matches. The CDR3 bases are TGTGCCAGCAGTTTAGGGGTAAGCGGGGGCTACGAGCAGTACTTC. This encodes CASSLGVSGGYEQYF.

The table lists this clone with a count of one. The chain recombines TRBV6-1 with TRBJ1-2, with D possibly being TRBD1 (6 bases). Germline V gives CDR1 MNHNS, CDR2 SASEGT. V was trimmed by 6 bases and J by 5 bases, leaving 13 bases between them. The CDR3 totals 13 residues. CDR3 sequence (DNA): TGTGCCAGCAGAACCGGGACAAATTATGGCTACACCTTC. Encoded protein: CASRTGTNYGYTF.